This T cell receptor (beta chain) was sequenced in a study of T cell repertoires in cytomegalovirus infection. About the research overall: The public TCR beta signatures pointed to both CMV infection and matching HLA type. General study findings and limits: Cumulative public TCR beta family frequency identified carriers of CMV plus the relevant HLA. CMV-specific HLA-C-restricted TCR beta clonotypes dominated the ex vivo response.

About this clonotype itself: Its target is unknown.

Using its own MiXCR run on the reads, TCRdb lists one record per CDR3 protein. The table lists about 330,000 distinct CDR3 sequences, approximately 9.5% of them singletons, with around 4.1% in the top ten. The CDR3 runs to 15 residues. The germline CDR1 and CDR2 sequences are ENHRY and SYGVKD. V was clipped by 2 bases and J by 0 bases, with 10 bases between them. The source of this sequence is a human donor in good health (CMV status not recorded). Some clones in this sample may be carry-over from other donors' samples. The genes are TRBV10-3 and TRBJ1-1; the D gene is possibly TRBD1 (5 bases). The sequencing input was PBMCs. CDR3 bases: TGTGCCATCAGTGAGCGGACACAGATGAACACTGAAGCTTTCTTT. Protein: CAISERTQMNTEAFF.